The 11 T cell receptor beta chains below come from one sample, sequenced in a study of memory CD4+ T cells and cytomegalovirus serostatus. The assay was immunoSEQ multiplex PCR, and TCRdb's table has in-frame clones only and misses some. The sample includes tens of thousands of clones, around 76% of them seen just once. The sort gate was single viable CD3+CD4+CD8-CD45RO+ cells for memory CD4+ T cells. The sample comprised memory CD4+ T cells from blood. The source of these receptors is an adult in good health and CMV-seropositive.

As to this clone: One end of the junction is discordant with germline, which a read error may explain. The chain carries TRBV30 and TRBJ2-7; D may be TRBD1 or TRBD2 (5 bases each). The CDR3 consists of 15 residues. Germline V CDR1 and CDR2: GTSNPN, SVGIG (reference sequence). Written as DNA, the CDR3 is TGTGCCTGGAGTGGTCCTCGGGACGGATCCTACGGGCAGTACTTC. It specifies CAWSGPRDGSYGQYF.

The CDR3 is CASSQDGTSGGVDTQYF. The CDR3 bases are TGTGCCAGCAGCCAAGATGGGACTAGCGGGGGGGTAGATACGCAGTATTTT. The chain recombines TRBV4-2 with TRBJ2-3, with 16 bases aligning to TRBD2. V lost 0 bases and J lost 5; bases outside the gene matches: 2. Germline V gene lookup returns CDR1 LGHNA and CDR2 YNFKEQ. The CDR3 covers 17 residues.

The chain combines TRBV29-1 with TRBJ2-7; TRBD1 agrees at 10 bases. The CDR3 length is 13 residues. Trimming removed 6 bases from V and 5 bases from J; junction bases left unmatched: 7. The V gene's germline CDR1 is SQVTM and CDR2 ANQGSEA. The CDR3 spells CSVAGQGFNEQYF. In DNA, the CDR3 is TGCAGCGTGGCGGGACAGGGGTTCAACGAGCAGTACTTC.

The chain is built from TRBV5-4 and TRBJ2-7, with TRBD2 matching over 8 bases. The CDR3 is 16 residues long. J lost 2 bases, V lost 0 bases, and 7 bases had no gene match. The germline CDR1 and CDR2 sequences are SGHNT and YYREEE (reference sequence). CDR3 residues: CASSLDPGGMPYEQYF. Written as DNA, the CDR3 is TGTGCCAGCAGCTTGGACCCGGGAGGGATGCCCTACGAGCAGTACTTC.

In DNA form, the CDR3 reads TGTGCCAGCAGTCCGGGGGGACAGGGGGGAGGCTACACCTTC. It yields the protein CASSPGGQGGGYTF. This rearrangement joins TRBV28 to TRBJ1-2, with 11 bases lining up with TRBD1. Germline trimming cut 5 bases from V and 8 bases from J; bases unmatched to any gene: 7. Germline lookup yields CDR1 MDHEN and CDR2 SYDVKM. The CDR3 loop spans 14 amino acids.

The chain joins TRBV5-1 to TRBJ2-5; TRBD2 matches 11 bases. The CDR3 is made up of 17 amino acids. V shed 0 bases, J shed 5 bases, and the junction held 9 bases outside the gene matches. CDR1 and CDR2 (germline): SGHRS, YFSETQ. The CDR3 is CASSLGLAGGAGETQYF. CDR3 nucleotide sequence: TGCGCCAGCAGCTTGGGCCTAGCGGGGGGCGCCGGGGAGACCCAGTACTTC.

The V call is TRBV10-1, the J call TRBJ2-7; D unclear. Between the trimmed V and J ends, which lost 6 bases and 0 bases, there was a span of 6 bases. The germline gives CDR1 WNHNN, CDR2 SYGVQD (reference sequence). The CDR3 is 12 amino acids. CDR3: CASRPLSYEQYF. The CDR3 region has the DNA TGCGCCAGCAGACCCCTCTCCTACGAGCAGTACTTC.

The chain carries TRBV29-1 and TRBJ2-1, with D possibly being TRBD2 (6 bases). From germline, CDR1 is SQVTM and CDR2 ANQGSEA. CDR3 length: 12 residues. In DNA form, the CDR3 reads TGCAGGGCGGGAAGCTCCTACAATGAGCAGTTCTTC. Its protein is CRAGSSYNEQFF.

The V and J genes are TRBV4-1 and TRBJ1-3, with D possibly being TRBD1 (6 bases). The germline V gene encodes CDR1 MGHRA and CDR2 YSYEKL. Trimming cost V 6 bases and J 0 bases, with 12 bases left between them. There are 15 residues in the CDR3. The chain's CDR3 is CASRQGLFSGNTIYF. CDR3 nucleotides: TGCGCCAGCAGACAGGGTCTATTCTCTGGAAACACCATATATTTT.

In its sample, this clone was seen a few times. The gene calls are TRBV28 and TRBJ2-3; 8 positions match TRBD1. The CDR3 sequence is 15 residues long. After removal of 4 bases from V and 3 bases from J, the junction contained 6 bases not matched to a gene. Germline lookup yields CDR1 MDHEN and CDR2 SYDVKM. The CDR3 sequence is CASSYDRGETDTQYF. The CDR3 DNA sequence: TGTGCCAGCAGTTATGACAGGGGAGAAACAGATACGCAGTATTTT.

The chain links TRBV18 to TRBJ1-3; D unclear. Trimming cost V 3 bases and J 4 bases, with 13 bases left between them. Germline CDR1 KGHSH, CDR2 LQKENI. CDR3 size: 15 residues. CDR3 sequence (DNA): TGTGCCAGCTCACCCACGAGTACTGCAGGAAACACCATATATTTT. Residues: CASSPTSTAGNTIYF. The complete variable domain, with remaining parts taken from reference TRBV18 and TRBJ1-3, reads NAGVMQNPRHLVRRRGQEARLRCSPMKGHSHVYWYRQLPEEGLKFMVYLQKENIIDESGMPKERFSAEFPKEGPSILRIQQVVRGDSAAYFCASSPTSTAGNTIYFGEGSWLTVV.